One T cell receptor (beta chain) is described in this entry. These data originate in a study of cytomegalovirus exposure and HLA in healthy donors. PCR employed 60 Vbeta and 13 Jbeta primers. TCRdb's table, derived via immunoSEQ multiplex PCR, lists solely in-frame clones and lacks some. The sample includes around 130,000 clones, about 76% of them seen just once. The CDR3 runs 14 residues. V was pared by 3 bases and J by 0 bases, with 6 bases between. Germline V lookup: CDR1 LNHDA, CDR2 SQIVND (reference sequence). The TCR was taken from a woman aged 40 to 49 in good health and CMV-seronegative. This rearrangement joins TRBV19 to TRBJ1-5; D unclear. The sample taken for sequencing was PBMCs. CDR3 sequence (DNA): TGTGCCAGTAGTATCCGGGATAGCAATCAGCCCCAGCATTTT. It yields the protein CASSIRDSNQPQHF.